These 28 T cell receptor beta chains were all obtained from the same sample, sequenced in a study of Graves' ophthalmopathy and Graves' hyperthyroidism. The authors amplified TCR beta CDR3 regions, and they did so from RNA transcripts for repertoire sequencing. HTBI primers served in a first-round RT-PCR, which a second-round multiplex PCR followed. TCRdb reprocessed the multiplex PCR reads via MiXCR and lists one record per CDR3 protein. The data show 600,000 to 950,000 distinct CDR3 sequences, with around 40% seen just once and 35% to 55% held by the top ten. Sequencing input: peripheral blood. Receptor source: an adult man with Graves' ophthalmopathy.

This clonotype was counted a single time. The rearrangement links TRBV20-1 to TRBJ1-2; D is possibly TRBD1 (5 bases). V lost 6 bases and J 8 bases, leaving 7 bases between the germline ends. Per the germline V gene, CDR1 is DFQATT and CDR2 is SNEGSKA (reference sequence). The CDR3 has 9 amino acids. The CDR3 reads CSARQGYTF. The DNA of the CDR3 is TGCAGTGCGCGACAGGGCTACACCTTC.

The genes are TRBV7-2 and TRBJ1-2, with 9 bases fitting TRBD1. CDR3 length: 16 amino acids. J was trimmed by 7 bases and V by 5 bases; bases with no gene match: 14. Germline V gene data show CDR1 as SGHTA and CDR2 as FQGNSA. Here the CDR3 DNA reads TGTGCCAGCAGCCCGCAACAGGGGGCGTATGGAGGTGGCTACACCTTC. Translating it yields CASSPQQGAYGGGYTF.

This clonotype came up many times. The chain employs TRBV2 and TRBJ2-5; D is uncertain. Germline V gene lookup returns CDR1 SNHLY and CDR2 FYNNEI. V gave up 6 bases and J gave up 4 bases, with 6 bases separating them. The length of the CDR3 is 11 residues. For the CDR3, the DNA is TGTGCCAGCAGCCCGGGAGAGACCCAGTACTTC. Protein: CASSPGETQYF.

This clonotype has only a few counts. The chain uses TRBV11-2 and TRBJ1-1; no clear D. This CDR3 has 15 residues. Deletions cut 1 base from V and 0 bases from J, with 9 bases between. Germline values: CDR1 SGHAT, CDR2 FQNNGV. The CDR3 reads CASSLVQVMNTEAFF. CDR3 DNA: TGTGCCAGCAGCTTAGTTCAGGTGATGAACACTGAAGCTTTCTTT.

The chain employs TRBV9 and TRBJ1-5; TRBD1 matches at 7 bases. Trimming took 4 bases from V and 7 from J; bases not matched to a gene: 8. CDR3 length: 14 amino acids. Germline assignment: CDR1 SGDLS and CDR2 YYNGEE. The CDR3 nucleotides are TGTGCCAGCAGCCAAGATACAGGGGACCAGCCCCAGCATTTT. The encoded protein is CASSQDTGDQPQHF.

This clonotype has a single count. The chain combines TRBV11-1 with TRBJ2-3; TRBD1 is a possible D gene (5 bases). V dropped 7 bases and J dropped 5 bases, with 7 bases sitting between them. The germline V gene has CDR1 SGHAT and CDR2 FQDESV (reference sequence). The CDR3 is 11 amino acids. The CDR3 is CASKGLDTQYF. As DNA, the CDR3 is TGTGCCAGCAAGGGGTTAGATACGCAGTATTTT.

In regard to this clonotype: This may stem from a read error, because a much larger clone lies one nucleotide away. The chain combines TRBV20-1 with TRBJ1-1; D might be TRBD1 (5 bases). V lost 5 bases and J 1 base, leaving 11 bases between the germline ends. The CDR3 consists of 13 residues. Looked up from germline, CDR1 is DFQATT and CDR2 is SNEGSKA (reference sequence). Here the CDR3 DNA reads TGCAGTGCTGGTAGGGACGGGAACACTGAAGCTTTCTTT. As protein: CSAGRDGNTEAFF.

A word on this clonotype: A much bigger clone sits one base away, suggesting this may be a read error. CDR3 sequence reads: CASSFAQSYGQYF. DNA for the CDR3: TGTGCCAGCAGCTTTGCGCAGTCCTACGGGCAGTACTTC. The rearrangement links TRBV7-9 to TRBJ2-7; D not certain. The CDR3 is 13 amino acids. CDR1 is SEHNR, CDR2 FQNEAQ, per germline (reference sequence).

This chain joins TRBV7-2 and TRBJ1-2; TRBD1 agrees at 7 bases. Per the germline V gene, CDR1 is SGHTA and CDR2 is FQGNSA. The CDR3 spans 13 residues. The junction had 9 bases not matched to a gene; V was cut back by 5 bases and J by 9 bases. In DNA form, the CDR3 reads TGTGCCAGCAGCCTTTCGACAGGGCTGAGCTACACCTTC. This codes for CASSLSTGLSYTF.

The table lists this clonotype with a few counts. CDR3 DNA: TGTGCCAGCAGCTTAGCCCCGAAAGGCTCTAATTCACCCCTCCACTTT. Its protein is CASSLAPKGSNSPLHF. The chain employs TRBV7-2 and TRBJ1-6; D is unclear. The CDR3 is 16 amino acids. The ends were cut back, 0 bases at V and 6 bases at J, with 12 bases in the middle. Germline values: CDR1 SGHTA, CDR2 FQGNSA.

A word on this clonotype: Sequence at one end of the junction differs from germline and may be a read error. The chain has TRBV15 and TRBJ1-5, with 10 bases fitting TRBD1. CDR3 length equals 13 residues. Germline V CDR1 and CDR2: LNHNV, YYDKDF (reference sequence). CDR3 region: CATSGTGVQPRHF. As DNA, the CDR3 is TGTGCCACCAGCGGGACAGGGGTTCAGCCCCGGCATTTT.

This rearrangement joins TRBV20-1 to TRBJ1-2, with TRBD1 identical over 12 bases. V gave up 5 bases and J gave up 6 bases; unmatched junction bases: 4. The germline V gene has CDR1 DFQATT and CDR2 SNEGSKA (reference sequence). The CDR3 sequence is 13 residues long. CDR3 bases: TGCAGTGCTGCCGGGACAGGGGGCGATGGCTACACCTTC. Residues: CSAAGTGGDGYTF.

The V gene is TRBV19, the J gene TRBJ2-7; D ambiguous. The V end was cut by 3 bases, the J end by 1 base, with 7 bases between. CDR1 is LNHDA and CDR2 is SQIVND in the germline V gene (reference sequence). The CDR3 consists of 13 residues. The CDR3 protein is CASSIGSSYEQYF. The DNA of the CDR3 is TGTGCCAGTAGTATCGGCAGTTCCTACGAGCAGTACTTC.

This clonotype was counted many times. The gene calls are TRBV10-3 and TRBJ1-6; D possibly corresponds to TRBD1 (5 bases). CDR1 and CDR2 (germline): ENHRY, SYGVKD. V was pared by 6 bases and J by 6 bases, with 6 bases between. This CDR3 has 12 residues. CDR3 protein: CAIRGTNSPLHF. The CDR3 coding sequence is TGTGCCATCAGAGGGACTAATTCACCCCTCCACTTT.

This clonotype has a handful of counts. The chain combines TRBV11-1 with TRBJ1-3; D is unresolved. CDR3 length: 15 residues. Germline V CDR1 and CDR2: SGHAT, FQDESV (reference sequence). The V end was cut by 1 base, the J end by 0 bases, with 7 bases between. CDR3 nucleotide sequence: TGTGCCAGCAGCTTAGGGACCGACTCTGGAAACACCATATATTTT. Translation: CASSLGTDSGNTIYF.

Here the CDR3 reads CASSLNFGIGNTIYF. CDR3 nucleotides: TGTGCCAGCAGCTTGAATTTTGGGATTGGAAACACCATATATTTT. The chain has TRBV5-6 and TRBJ1-3; D is unresolved. Between the trimmed V and J ends, which lost 1 base and 3 bases, there was a span of 11 bases. The germline gives CDR1 SGHDT, CDR2 YYEEEE. This CDR3 region has 15 residues. Filled out from reference TRBV5-6 and TRBJ1-3, the complete variable domain reads DAGVTQSPTHLIKTRGQQVTLRCSPKSGHDTVSWYQQALGQGPQFIFQYYEEEERQRGNFPDRFSGHQFPNYSSELNVNALLLGDSALYLCASSLNFGIGNTIYFGEGSWLTVV.

The sample holds one count of this clonotype. The chain combines TRBV29-1 with TRBJ1-6; D possibly corresponds to TRBD1 (6 bases). Germline CDR1 and CDR2: SQVTM and ANQGSEA. Trimming removed 8 bases at V and 7 bases at J, with 12 bases between. CDR3 length: 12 residues. This CDR3 reads CSSSTGNSPLHF. The CDR3 nucleotides are TGCAGCAGTTCTACAGGGAATTCACCCCTCCACTTT.

This clonotype appeared many times. This chain links TRBV12-3 or TRBV12-4 with TRBJ2-5, with TRBD2 as a possible D gene (6 bases). Trimming shortened V by 6 bases and J by 4 bases, and 18 bases separated the two germline ends. This CDR3 is built from 15 residues. This chain's CDR3 is CASRPLAVSAETQYF. CDR3 nucleotide sequence: TGTGCCAGCAGGCCACTAGCAGTGTCAGCAGAGACCCAGTACTTC.

This clonotype was seen many times. This chain joins TRBV2 and TRBJ1-1, with D tentatively TRBD1 (5 bases). CDR3 length: 14 amino acids. Germline assignment: CDR1 SNHLY and CDR2 FYNNEI. V was cut by 6 bases and J by 4 bases, with 15 bases left in between. DNA of the CDR3: TGTGCCAGCAGCCCCGGGTGGGGCGGCACTGAAGCTTTCTTT. Amino acid sequence: CASSPGWGGTEAFF.

This clonotype showed up just once. The chain couples TRBV20-1 to TRBJ2-5; tentatively, D is TRBD1 or TRBD2 (5 bases each). V lost 3 bases and J lost 5, with 13 bases in between. The CDR3 loop spans 13 amino acids. The germline V gene has CDR1 DFQATT and CDR2 SNEGSKA (reference sequence). CDR3 sequence: CSASPGTGETQYF. In nucleotides, the CDR3 is TGCAGTGCTAGCCCGGGGACGGGGGAGACCCAGTACTTC.

This clonotype was seen just once. The chain joins TRBV10-3 to TRBJ1-5, with D uncertain. This CDR3 has 15 residues. The V gene lost 10 bases and the J gene lost 5 bases, with 21 bases spanning the gap. CDR1 and CDR2 (germline): ENHRY, SYGVKD. The CDR3 here is CASSAGTVEYQPQHF. CDR3 DNA: TGTGCCAGCAGCGCTGGTACAGTTGAGTATCAGCCCCAGCATTTT.

V gene TRBV14 combines with J gene TRBJ2-5, with D possibly matching TRBD2 (6 bases). From germline, CDR1 is SGHDN and CDR2 FVKESK. Trimming shortened V by 1 base and J by 5 bases, and 14 bases separated the two germline ends. The CDR3 sequence is 15 residues long. CDR3 loop: CASSQVGRHEETQYF. CDR3 nucleotides: TGTGCCAGCAGCCAAGTGGGGAGGCATGAGGAGACCCAGTACTTC.

As concerns this clonotype: A junction boundary mismatches the germline segment, possibly from a read error. This chain connects TRBV14 to TRBJ1-6; D ambiguous. CDR3 size: 12 residues. The germline CDR1 and CDR2 sequences are SGHDN and FVKESK. As DNA, the CDR3 is TGTACCAGCAGAGCCAACGATTCACCCCTCCACTTT. Its translation: CTSRANDSPLHF.

The chain uses TRBV7-9 and TRBJ2-7, with 7 bases aligning to TRBD1. J was trimmed by 3 bases and V by 4 bases; bases with no gene match: 6. Germline V gene sequence: CDR1 SEHNR, CDR2 FQNEAQ (reference sequence). The CDR3 is 14 amino acids. CDR3 nucleotides: TGTGCCAGCAGCTCGGGACAGAATATCTACGAGCAGTACTTC. This encodes CASSSGQNIYEQYF. The full variable domain, completed using reference TRBV7-9 and TRBJ2-7, is DTGVSQNPRHKITKRGQNVTFRCDPISEHNRLYWYRQTLGQGPEFLTYFQNEAQLEKSRLLSDRFSAERPKGSFSTLEIQRTEQGDSAMYLCASSSGQNIYEQYFGPGTRLTVT.

There are many counts of this clonotype. The chain combines TRBV9 with TRBJ1-5; D not resolved. Deletions cut 3 bases from V and 7 bases from J, with 17 bases between. CDR3 size: 15 residues. Germline CDR1 SGDLS, CDR2 YYNGEE. CDR3 residues: CASSASSASGQPQHF. CDR3 DNA: TGTGCCAGCAGCGCGTCTTCAGCGTCTGGACAGCCCCAGCATTTT. Using reference TRBV9 and TRBJ1-5 for the parts outside the CDR3, the full variable domain is DSGVTQTPKHLITATGQRVTLRCSPRSGDLSVYWYQQSLDQGLQFLIQYYNGEERAKGNILERFSAQQFPDLHSELNLSSLELGDSALYFCASSASSASGQPQHFGDGTRLSIL.

The CDR3 is CASSPGTAKETQYF. The CDR3 nucleotides read TGTGCCAGCTCACCAGGCACAGCGAAAGAGACCCAGTACTTC. The rearrangement joins TRBV9 to TRBJ2-5, with no clear D. The CDR3 consists of 14 residues. CDR1 SGDLS and CDR2 YYNGEE come from the germline V gene. The V and J ends lost 7 bases and 3 bases respectively, with 16 bases between them.

This clonotype was found a few times. Just one base apart from a much larger clone, this may be a read error. The chain couples TRBV7-9 to TRBJ1-4; D possibly corresponds to TRBD1 (6 bases). Trimming took off 3 bases at V and 8 bases at J, with 10 bases between the two ends. CDR1 and CDR2 from the germline V gene are SEHNR and FQNEAQ (reference sequence). The CDR3 is 13 residues long. CDR3 in DNA: TGTGCCAGCAGCTTTGTCGGGGGCGAAAAACTGTTTTTT. Protein: CASSFVGGEKLFF.

In its sample, this clonotype was seen a few times. The V and J genes are TRBV6-1 and TRBJ1-2, with TRBD1 matching 8 bases. The germline V gene encodes CDR1 MNHNS and CDR2 SASEGT. This CDR3 is built from 16 residues. Trimming at V came to 7 bases and at J to 2 bases, leaving 12 bases not matched to a gene. CDR3 region: CASMERQGSSNYGYTF. The CDR3 DNA reads TGTGCCAGCATGGAACGACAGGGGAGCAGCAACTATGGCTACACCTTC.